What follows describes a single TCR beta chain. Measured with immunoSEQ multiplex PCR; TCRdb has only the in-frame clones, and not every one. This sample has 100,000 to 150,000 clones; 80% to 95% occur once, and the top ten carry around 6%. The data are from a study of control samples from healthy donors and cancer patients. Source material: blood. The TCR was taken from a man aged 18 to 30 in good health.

The CDR3 bases are TGTGCCAGCAGCTTAAACCCCGGACAGCCTAACAATGAGCAGTTCTTC. Translation: CASSLNPGQPNNEQFF. This chain links TRBV7-3 with TRBJ2-1, with a weak D call TRBD1 (6 bases). The CDR3 extends over 16 amino acids. With 1 base removed from V and 5 bases from J, the gap between germline ends came to 15 bases. Germline lookup yields CDR1 SGHTA and CDR2 FQGTGA.